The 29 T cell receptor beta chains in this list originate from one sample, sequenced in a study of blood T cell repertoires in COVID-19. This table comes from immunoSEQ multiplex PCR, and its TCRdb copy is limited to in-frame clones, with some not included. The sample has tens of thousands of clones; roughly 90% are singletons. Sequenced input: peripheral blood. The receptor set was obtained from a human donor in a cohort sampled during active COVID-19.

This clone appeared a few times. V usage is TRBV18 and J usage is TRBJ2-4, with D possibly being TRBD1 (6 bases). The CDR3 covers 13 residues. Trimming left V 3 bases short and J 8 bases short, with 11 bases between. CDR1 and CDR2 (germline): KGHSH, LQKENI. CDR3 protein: CASSPSEGDIQYF. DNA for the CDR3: TGTGCCAGCTCACCCTCCGAGGGGGACATTCAGTACTTC. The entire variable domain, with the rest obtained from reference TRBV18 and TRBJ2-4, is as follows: NAGVMQNPRHLVRRRGQEARLRCSPMKGHSHVYWYRQLPEEGLKFMVYLQKENIIDESGMPKERFSAEFPKEGPSILRIQQVVRGDSAAYFCASSPSEGDIQYFGAGTRLSVL.

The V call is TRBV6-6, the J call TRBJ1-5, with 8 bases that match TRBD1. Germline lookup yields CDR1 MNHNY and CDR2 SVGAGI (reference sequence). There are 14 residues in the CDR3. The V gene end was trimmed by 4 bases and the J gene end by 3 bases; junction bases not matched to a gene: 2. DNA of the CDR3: TGTGCCAGCAGTTGGACAGGGATCAATCAGCCCCAGCATTTT. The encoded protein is CASSWTGINQPQHF.

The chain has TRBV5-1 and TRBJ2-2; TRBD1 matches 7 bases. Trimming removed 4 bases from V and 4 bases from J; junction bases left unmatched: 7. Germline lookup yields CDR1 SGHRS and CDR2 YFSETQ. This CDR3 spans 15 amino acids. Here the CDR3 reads CASSLRQGSTGELFF. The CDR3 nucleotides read TGCGCCAGCAGCCTTAGACAGGGTAGCACCGGGGAGCTGTTTTTT.

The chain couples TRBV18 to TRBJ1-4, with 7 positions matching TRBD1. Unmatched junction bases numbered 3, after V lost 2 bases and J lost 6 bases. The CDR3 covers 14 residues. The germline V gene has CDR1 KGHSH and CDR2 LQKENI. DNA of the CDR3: TGTGCCAGCTCACCAAGGGGGCAGTATGAAAAACTGTTTTTT. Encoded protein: CASSPRGQYEKLFF.

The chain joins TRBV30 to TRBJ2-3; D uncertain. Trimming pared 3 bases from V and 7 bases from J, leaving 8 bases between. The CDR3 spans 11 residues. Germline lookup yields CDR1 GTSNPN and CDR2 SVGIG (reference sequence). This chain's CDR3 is CAWSPPNTQYF. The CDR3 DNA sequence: TGTGCCTGGAGCCCCCCAAATACGCAGTATTTT.

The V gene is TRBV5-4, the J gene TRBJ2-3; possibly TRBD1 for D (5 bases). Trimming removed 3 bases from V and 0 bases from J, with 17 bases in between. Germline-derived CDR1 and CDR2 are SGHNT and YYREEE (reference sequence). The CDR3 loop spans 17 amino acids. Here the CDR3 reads CASSSLAPGFSTDTQYF. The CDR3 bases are TGTGCCAGCAGCTCTCTTGCCCCAGGGTTTAGCACAGATACGCAGTATTTT.

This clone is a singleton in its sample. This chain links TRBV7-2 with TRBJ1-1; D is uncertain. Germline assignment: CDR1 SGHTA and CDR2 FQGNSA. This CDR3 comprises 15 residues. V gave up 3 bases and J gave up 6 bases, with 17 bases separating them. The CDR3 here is CASSFYPRDTPEAFF. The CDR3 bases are TGTGCCAGCAGCTTTTATCCACGAGATACCCCTGAAGCTTTCTTT.

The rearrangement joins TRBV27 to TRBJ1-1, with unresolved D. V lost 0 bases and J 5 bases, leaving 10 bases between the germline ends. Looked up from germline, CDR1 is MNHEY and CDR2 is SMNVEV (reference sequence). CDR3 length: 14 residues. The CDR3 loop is CASSLSSRGTEAFF. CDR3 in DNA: TGTGCCAGCAGTTTATCTAGTCGGGGAACTGAAGCTTTCTTT.

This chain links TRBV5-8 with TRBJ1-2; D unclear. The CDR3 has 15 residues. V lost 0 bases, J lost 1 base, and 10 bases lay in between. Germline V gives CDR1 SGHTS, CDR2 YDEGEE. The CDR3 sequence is CASSLEEGLNYGYTF. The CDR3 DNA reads TGTGCCAGCAGCTTGGAAGAAGGACTTAACTATGGCTACACCTTC.

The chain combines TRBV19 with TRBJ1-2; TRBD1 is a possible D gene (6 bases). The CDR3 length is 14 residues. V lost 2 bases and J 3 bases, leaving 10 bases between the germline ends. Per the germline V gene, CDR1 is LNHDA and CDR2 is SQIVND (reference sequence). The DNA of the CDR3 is TGTGCCAGTAGTATACGACAGGCGGACTATGGCTACACCTTC. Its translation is CASSIRQADYGYTF.

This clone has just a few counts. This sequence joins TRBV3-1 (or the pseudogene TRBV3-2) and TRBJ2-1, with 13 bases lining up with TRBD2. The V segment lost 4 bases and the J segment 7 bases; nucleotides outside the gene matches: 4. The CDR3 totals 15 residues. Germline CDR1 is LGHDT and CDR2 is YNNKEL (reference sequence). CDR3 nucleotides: TGTGCCAGCAGCCCTCCGGGACTAGCGGGGAATGAGCAGTTCTTC. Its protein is CASSPPGLAGNEQFF.

Here the CDR3 reads CASSFGAGAQVTQYF. The CDR3 DNA reads as TGTGCCAGCAGTTTTGGAGCAGGGGCCCAGGTGACCCAGTACTTC. The V gene is TRBV6-2 or TRBV6-3, the J gene TRBJ2-5, with a possible D match to TRBD1 (6 bases). V was trimmed by 4 bases and J by 7 bases, leaving 19 bases between them. Germline loops: CDR1 MNHEY, CDR2 SVGEGT. CDR3 length equals 15 residues.

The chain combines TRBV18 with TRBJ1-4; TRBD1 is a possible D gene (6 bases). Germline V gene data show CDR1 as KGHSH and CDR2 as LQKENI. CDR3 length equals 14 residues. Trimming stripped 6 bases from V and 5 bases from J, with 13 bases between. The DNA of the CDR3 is TGTGCCAGCTCTTTCGACAGGTCAAATGAAAAACTGTTTTTT. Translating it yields CASSFDRSNEKLFF.

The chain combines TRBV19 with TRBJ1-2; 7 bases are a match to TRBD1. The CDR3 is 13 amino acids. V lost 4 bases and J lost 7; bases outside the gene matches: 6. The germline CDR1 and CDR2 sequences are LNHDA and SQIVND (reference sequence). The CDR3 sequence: CASSRDSKFGYTF. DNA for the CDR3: TGTGCCAGTAGTAGGGACAGCAAATTTGGCTACACCTTC.

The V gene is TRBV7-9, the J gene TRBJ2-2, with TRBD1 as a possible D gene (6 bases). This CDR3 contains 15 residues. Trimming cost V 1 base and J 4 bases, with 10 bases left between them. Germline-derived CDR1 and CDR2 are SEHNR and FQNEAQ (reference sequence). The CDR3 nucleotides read TGTGCCAGCAGCTTAGAAACAGGGCGCACCGGGGAGCTGTTTTTT. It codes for CASSLETGRTGELFF. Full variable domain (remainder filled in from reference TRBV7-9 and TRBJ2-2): DTGVSQNPRHKITKRGQNVTFRCDPISEHNRLYWYRQTLGQGPEFLTYFQNEAQLEKSRLLSDRFSAERPKGSFSTLEIQRTEQGDSAMYLCASSLETGRTGELFFGEGSRLTVL.

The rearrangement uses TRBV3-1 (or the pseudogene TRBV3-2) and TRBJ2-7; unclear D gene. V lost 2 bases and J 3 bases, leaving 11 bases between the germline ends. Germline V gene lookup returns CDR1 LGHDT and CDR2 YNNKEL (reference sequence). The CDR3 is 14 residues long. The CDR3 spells CASSQSGPLYEQYF. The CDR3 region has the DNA TGTGCCAGCAGCCAATCGGGTCCCCTCTACGAGCAGTACTTC.

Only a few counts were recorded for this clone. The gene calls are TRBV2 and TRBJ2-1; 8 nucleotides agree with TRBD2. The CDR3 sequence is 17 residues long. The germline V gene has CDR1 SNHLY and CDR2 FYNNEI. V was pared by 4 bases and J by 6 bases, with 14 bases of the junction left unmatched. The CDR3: CASSAPVTSVRSNEQFF. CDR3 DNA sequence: TGTGCCAGCAGTGCCCCCGTGACTAGCGTAAGGTCCAATGAGCAGTTCTTC.

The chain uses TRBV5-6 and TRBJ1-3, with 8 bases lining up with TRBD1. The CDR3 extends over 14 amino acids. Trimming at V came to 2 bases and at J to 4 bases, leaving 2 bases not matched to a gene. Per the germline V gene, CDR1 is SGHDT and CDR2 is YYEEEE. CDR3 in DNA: TGTGCCAGCAGCTTCAGGGGGCCGGGAAACACCATATATTTT. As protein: CASSFRGPGNTIYF. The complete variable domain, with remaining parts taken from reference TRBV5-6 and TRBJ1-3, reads DAGVTQSPTHLIKTRGQQVTLRCSPKSGHDTVSWYQQALGQGPQFIFQYYEEEERQRGNFPDRFSGHQFPNYSSELNVNALLLGDSALYLCASSFRGPGNTIYFGEGSWLTVV.

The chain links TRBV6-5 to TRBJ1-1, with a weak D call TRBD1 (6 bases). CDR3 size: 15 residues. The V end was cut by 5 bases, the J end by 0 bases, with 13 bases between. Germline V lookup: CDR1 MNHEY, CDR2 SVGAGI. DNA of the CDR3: TGTGCCAGCAGTAACCTTCAGGGGTTGAACACTGAAGCTTTCTTT. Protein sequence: CASSNLQGLNTEAFF.

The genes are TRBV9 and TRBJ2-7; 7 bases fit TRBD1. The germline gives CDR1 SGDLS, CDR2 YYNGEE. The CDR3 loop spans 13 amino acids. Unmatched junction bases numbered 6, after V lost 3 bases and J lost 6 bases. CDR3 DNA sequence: TGTGCCAGCAGCGCAAGACAGGGTTCCGAGCAGTACTTC. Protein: CASSARQGSEQYF.

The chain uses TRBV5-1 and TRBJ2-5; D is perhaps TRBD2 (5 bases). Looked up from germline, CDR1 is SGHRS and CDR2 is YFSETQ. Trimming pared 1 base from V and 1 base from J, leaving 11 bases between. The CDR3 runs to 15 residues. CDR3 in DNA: TGCGCCAGCAGCTTGAGGCGGGCGCTCCAAGAGACCCAGTACTTC. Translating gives CASSLRRALQETQYF.

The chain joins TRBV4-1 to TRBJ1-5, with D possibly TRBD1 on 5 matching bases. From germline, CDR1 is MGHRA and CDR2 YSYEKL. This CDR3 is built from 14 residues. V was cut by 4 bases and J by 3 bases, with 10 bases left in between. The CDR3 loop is CASSPQGFNQPQHF. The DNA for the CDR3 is TGCGCCAGCAGCCCCCAGGGATTCAATCAGCCCCAGCATTTT.

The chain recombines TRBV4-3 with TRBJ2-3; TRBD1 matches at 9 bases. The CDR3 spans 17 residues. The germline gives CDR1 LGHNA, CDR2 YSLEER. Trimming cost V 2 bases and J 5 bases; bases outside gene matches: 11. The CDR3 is CASSQRWDRAPRDTQYF. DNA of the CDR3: TGCGCCAGCAGCCAACGGTGGGACAGGGCACCCCGAGATACGCAGTATTTT.

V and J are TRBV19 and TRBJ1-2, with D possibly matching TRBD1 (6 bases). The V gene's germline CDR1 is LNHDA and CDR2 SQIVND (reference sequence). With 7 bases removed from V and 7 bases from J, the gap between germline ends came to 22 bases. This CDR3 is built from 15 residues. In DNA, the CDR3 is TGTGCCAGTACCCTGTCGGAAGGGGGGGAGTTTGGCTACACCTTC. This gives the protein CASTLSEGGEFGYTF.

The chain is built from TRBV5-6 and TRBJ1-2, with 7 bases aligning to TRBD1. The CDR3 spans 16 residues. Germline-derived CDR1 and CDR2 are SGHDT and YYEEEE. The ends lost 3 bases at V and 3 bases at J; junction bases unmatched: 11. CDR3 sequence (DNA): TGTGCCAGCAGCTCGGTTGGGCAGGGGGTCTACTATGGCTACACCTTC. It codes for CASSSVGQGVYYGYTF.

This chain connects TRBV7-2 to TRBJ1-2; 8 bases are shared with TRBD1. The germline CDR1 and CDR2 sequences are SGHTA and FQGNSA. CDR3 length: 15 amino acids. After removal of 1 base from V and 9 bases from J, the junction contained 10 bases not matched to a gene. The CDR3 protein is CASSLEQGVANSYTF. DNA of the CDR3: TGTGCCAGCAGCTTAGAACAGGGGGTTGCTAATAGCTACACCTTC.

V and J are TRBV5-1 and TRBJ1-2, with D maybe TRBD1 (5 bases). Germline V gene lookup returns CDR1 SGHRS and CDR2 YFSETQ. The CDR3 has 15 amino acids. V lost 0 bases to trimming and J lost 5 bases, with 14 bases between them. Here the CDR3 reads CASSLVFLGGYGYTF. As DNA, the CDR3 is TGCGCCAGCAGCTTGGTTTTCCTGGGGGGGTATGGCTACACCTTC.

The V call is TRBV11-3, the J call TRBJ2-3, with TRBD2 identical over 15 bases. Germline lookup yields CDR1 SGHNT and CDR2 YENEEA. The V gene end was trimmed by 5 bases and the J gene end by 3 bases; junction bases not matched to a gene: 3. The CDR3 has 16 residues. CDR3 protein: CASSTGTSGGTDTQYF. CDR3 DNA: TGTGCCAGCAGCACTGGGACTAGCGGGGGGACAGATACGCAGTATTTT.

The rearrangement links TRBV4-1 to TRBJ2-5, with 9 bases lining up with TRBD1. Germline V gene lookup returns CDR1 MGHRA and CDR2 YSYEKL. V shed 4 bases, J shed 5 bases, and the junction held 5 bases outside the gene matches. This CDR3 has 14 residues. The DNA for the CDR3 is TGCGCCAGCAGCCTAACAGGGGGCTGGGAGACCCAGTACTTC. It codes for CASSLTGGWETQYF.